This T cell receptor (beta chain) was identified in a study of PD-L1 blockade in urothelial cancer. For the study at large: Blood analysis was done at 3 weeks (second dose) and 6 weeks after treatment began. The median number of T cells present in blood samples was approximately 130,000. Whole-study results and caveats: Having blood TCR clonality under the median before treatment predicted better survival.

Germline-derived CDR1 and CDR2 are SGHRS and YFSETQ. The CDR3 runs to 14 residues. Germline trimming cut 0 bases from V and 5 bases from J; bases unmatched to any gene: 4. This table comes from immunoSEQ multiplex PCR, and its TCRdb copy is limited to in-frame clones, with some not included. The repertoire holds more than 85,000 clones, with around 93% as singletons. About this clone itself: No antigen is known for it.

This receptor was obtained from a woman at least 80 years old with urothelial cancer. V gene TRBV5-1 combines with J gene TRBJ2-5, with 7 bases matching TRBD2. Sequenced here: PBMCs, sampled around atezolizumab (anti-PD-L1) treatment. CDR3 in DNA: TGCGCCAGCAGCTTGGCCATGGGGGGGGAGACCCAGTACTTC. As protein: CASSLAMGGETQYF.